This entry concerns a single T cell receptor beta chain. Its matching antigen is unknown. For TCRbeta, the library was prepared with unique molecular identifiers. TCRdb reanalysed the PCR reads using MiXCR and keeps one entry per CDR3 protein. Of 77,000 or so distinct CDR3 sequences in the sample, 18% were seen once. This sample is drawn from a study of T-cell reconstitution after alpha-beta-depleted transplantation in children. The CDR3 is 16 residues long. Germline CDR1 SGHRS, CDR2 YFSETQ. V was pared by 0 bases and J by 3 bases, with 14 bases between. Overall study results and limits: Diversity of TCRbeta at day 60 was high in some patients, arising from surviving recipient T cells and thymic progenitors. Expanded graft clones numbering several hundred reportedly gave rise to alpha-beta T cells about two months after transplant. One year after transplant, T-cell counts and diversity came mostly from newly produced T cells.

The V call is TRBV5-1, the J call TRBJ2-3, with a possible D match to TRBD2 (6 bases). The sequences come from PBMCs, mostly from graft donor cells, collected 360 days after TCRalphabeta/CD19-depleted stem cell transplant. The clonotype comes from a male patient aged 2-15 years who had a stem cell transplant for acute lymphoblastic leukemia, so the T cells may come from the graft donor. The CDR3 coding sequence is TGCGCCAGCAGCTTGGTCTCGGTAGGACTAACAGATACGCAGTATTTT. Translation: CASSLVSVGLTDTQYF.